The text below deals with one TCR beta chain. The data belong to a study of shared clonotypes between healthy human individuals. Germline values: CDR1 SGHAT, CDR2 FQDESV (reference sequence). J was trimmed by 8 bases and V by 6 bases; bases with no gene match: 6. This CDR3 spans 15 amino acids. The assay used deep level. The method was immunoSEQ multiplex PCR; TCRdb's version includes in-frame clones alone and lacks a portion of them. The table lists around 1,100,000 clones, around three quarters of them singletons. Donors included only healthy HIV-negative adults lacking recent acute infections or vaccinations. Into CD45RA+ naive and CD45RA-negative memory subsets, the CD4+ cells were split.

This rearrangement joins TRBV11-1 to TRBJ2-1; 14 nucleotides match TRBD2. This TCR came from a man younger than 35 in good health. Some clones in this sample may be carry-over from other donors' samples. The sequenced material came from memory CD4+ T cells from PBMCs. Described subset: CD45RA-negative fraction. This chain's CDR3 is CASRPGTSGSHEQFF. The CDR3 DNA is TGTGCCAGCAGGCCCGGGACTAGCGGGAGTCATGAGCAGTTCTTC.